The 26 T cell receptor beta chains in this list originate from one sample, sequenced in a study of T-cell reconstitution after alpha-beta-depleted transplantation in children. The authors prepared the TCRbeta library with unique molecular identifiers. TCRdb used MiXCR to reprocess the PCR reads, holding one entry per CDR3 protein. The sample includes hundreds of thousands of distinct CDR3 sequences, about 8.2% seen only once; the top ten take under 40%. The starting material was PBMCs, mostly from graft donor cells, obtained 360 days after TCRalphabeta/CD19-depleted stem cell transplant. These receptors originate from a male patient aged 2 to 9 who had a stem cell transplant for acute myeloid leukemia, so the T cells may come from the graft donor.

Ten or more counts support this clonotype. The V and J genes are TRBV12-3 or TRBV12-4 and TRBJ2-3, with D hard to call. Trimming removed 4 bases from V and 0 bases from J, with 5 bases in between. This CDR3 contains 13 residues. The CDR3 reads CASSSTSTDTQYF. In DNA form, the CDR3 reads TGTGCCAGCAGTTCCACCAGCACAGATACGCAGTATTTT.

The chain uses TRBV12-3 or TRBV12-4 and TRBJ2-3, with 12 bases that match TRBD2. V was pared by 8 bases and J by 2 bases, with 8 bases of the junction left unmatched. The CDR3 is 16 residues long. The CDR3 DNA is TGTGCCAGCGGCCCTAGCGGGAGGGGGAACACAGATACGCAGTATTTT. It encodes CASGPSGRGNTDTQYF.

Regarding this clonotype: A much larger clone differs from this one at a single base, so this may be a read error. The V call is TRBV20-1, the J call TRBJ1-3; D gene unclear. In germline, CDR1 is DFQATT, CDR2 SNEGSKA (reference sequence). The CDR3 loop spans 13 amino acids. The CDR3 DNA reads TGCAGTGCTTCGATAAACTCTGGAAACACCCTATATTTT. It encodes CSASINSGNTLYF.

This sequence joins TRBV7-9 and TRBJ2-5; tentatively, D is TRBD1 or TRBD2 (5 bases each). Germline V gives CDR1 SEHNR, CDR2 FQNEAQ (reference sequence). This CDR3 spans 13 amino acids. With 7 bases removed from V and 2 bases from J, the gap between germline ends came to 11 bases. The CDR3 protein is CASKRGSQETQYF. In DNA form, the CDR3 reads TGTGCCAGCAAGAGGGGCTCACAAGAGACCCAGTACTTC.

This chain links TRBV7-9 with TRBJ2-2, with a weak D call TRBD2 (6 bases). Trimming cost V 5 bases and J 4 bases, with 14 bases left between them. The CDR3 is 15 amino acids. Per germline, CDR1 SEHNR and CDR2 FQNEAQ (reference sequence). The CDR3 coding sequence is TGTGCCAGCAGCATAACGGAGCGGGTCACCGGGGAGCTGTTTTTT. Encoded protein: CASSITERVTGELFF.

This chain joins TRBV12-3 or TRBV12-4 and TRBJ2-5, with D tentatively TRBD1 (5 bases). V lost 5 bases and J lost 4, with 17 bases in between. The CDR3 is 15 residues long. The CDR3 nucleotides are TGTGCCAGCAGTCTAGGGGTCGCCCGAGGAGAGACCCAGTACTTC. It yields the protein CASSLGVARGETQYF.

The gene calls are TRBV10-3 and TRBJ2-2; 9 bases map to TRBD2. V was clipped by 7 bases and J by 1 base; unmatched bases: 7. The CDR3 extends over 16 amino acids. Germline loops: CDR1 ENHRY, CDR2 SYGVKD. The CDR3 region is CAINWRGGMNTGELFF. CDR3 nucleotide sequence: TGTGCCATCAACTGGCGGGGGGGGATGAACACCGGGGAGCTGTTTTTT.

A few counts support this clonotype. V is TRBV19 and J is TRBJ1-5; D gene ambiguous. The ends were cut back, 5 bases at V and 5 bases at J, with 7 bases in the middle. The CDR3 is made up of 12 amino acids. Germline V lookup: CDR1 LNHDA, CDR2 SQIVND (reference sequence). CDR3 coding DNA: TGTGCCAGTAGTGAATGGGATCAGCCCCAGCATTTT. As protein: CASSEWDQPQHF. The entire variable domain, with the rest obtained from reference TRBV19 and TRBJ1-5, is as follows: DGGITQSPKYLFRKEGQNVTLSCEQNLNHDAMYWYRQDPGQGLRLIYYSQIVNDFQKGDIAEGYSVSREKKESFPLTVTSAQKNPTAFYLCASSEWDQPQHFGDGTRLSIL.

The chain has TRBV2 and TRBJ2-4; perhaps TRBD1 as D (5 bases). This CDR3 has 14 residues. The germline V and J ends were trimmed by 4 bases and 7 bases, with 14 bases remaining between them. CDR1 is SNHLY, CDR2 FYNNEI, per germline. CDR3 protein: CASSVINSGNIQYF. CDR3 nucleotide sequence: TGTGCCAGCAGTGTAATTAATTCAGGGAACATTCAGTACTTC.

The table lists this clonotype with many counts. The genes are TRBV4-3 and TRBJ2-1, with D uncertain. The CDR3 totals 15 residues. Trimming removed 4 bases at V and 0 bases at J, with 10 bases between. Per the germline V gene, CDR1 is LGHNA and CDR2 is YSLEER. The CDR3 loop reads CASSRERSSYNEQFF. The CDR3 region has the DNA TGCGCCAGCAGCCGAGAGCGTAGCTCCTACAATGAGCAGTTCTTC.

The table lists this clonotype with many counts. This sequence joins TRBV5-1 and TRBJ2-7; D gene uncertain. Trimming stripped 7 bases from V and 11 bases from J, with 13 bases between. The CDR3 runs to 10 residues. CDR1 is SGHRS, CDR2 YFSETQ, per germline. CDR3: CASDAGSKYV. DNA of the CDR3: TGCGCCAGCGACGCAGGCTCGAAGTACGTC.

This clonotype was seen more than once but under ten times. This rearrangement joins TRBV12-3 or TRBV12-4 to TRBJ2-1; 9 bases fit TRBD2. The CDR3 length is 15 residues. The V and J ends lost 5 bases and 7 bases, in that order; junction bases with no gene match: 9. The CDR3 sequence is CASSPRASGKNEQFF. The CDR3 DNA reads TGTGCCAGCAGTCCCCGGGCTAGCGGGAAGAATGAGCAGTTCTTC.

This clonotype occurred a few times. The V call is TRBV12-5, the J call TRBJ2-7, with D perhaps TRBD2 (5 bases). Trimming took off 0 bases at V and 2 bases at J, with 11 bases between the two ends. CDR3 size: 15 residues. Germline CDR1 and CDR2: LGHNT and FRNRAP. CDR3 amino acids: CASGLVAGLAYEQYF. The CDR3, as DNA: TGTGCTAGTGGTTTGGTCGCGGGTCTCGCCTACGAGCAGTACTTC.

The gene calls are TRBV29-1 and TRBJ2-2, with 7 bases lining up with TRBD1. The CDR3 has 12 residues. Trimming removed 7 bases from V and 4 bases from J; junction bases left unmatched: 3. Germline CDR1 and CDR2: SQVTM and ANQGSEA. For the CDR3, the DNA is TGCAGCGGACAGGGCCCCACCGGGGAGCTGTTTTTT. It yields the protein CSGQGPTGELFF.

This clonotype came up a few times. This chain links TRBV7-6 with TRBJ2-1; 8 bases align to TRBD2. The CDR3 is 16 residues long. Germline V gives CDR1 SGHVS, CDR2 FNYEAQ. V gave up 3 bases and J gave up 2 bases; unmatched junction bases: 6. CDR3 DNA sequence: TGTGCCAGCAGCTTTCGAGCGGGAGAGCCCTACAATGAGCAGTTCTTC. Translating gives CASSFRAGEPYNEQFF.

This clonotype showed up many times. A junction end diverges from the germline sequence, so it may reflect a read error. CDR3 DNA: TGTGCTAGCAGCCCCGGGACAGACACAGATACGCAGTATTTT. It is translated as CASSPGTDTDTQYF. This chain uses TRBV7-7 with TRBJ2-3; 7 nucleotides match TRBD1. Looked up from germline, CDR1 is SSHAT and CDR2 is FNYEAQ (reference sequence). The CDR3 covers 14 residues.

This clonotype turned up a few times. V usage is TRBV6-1 and J usage is TRBJ2-1; D is unclear. The length of the CDR3 is 16 residues. Trimming removed 6 bases from V and 0 bases from J, with 15 bases in between. CDR1 and CDR2 from the germline V gene are MNHNS and SASEGT. CDR3 in amino acids: CASSSRSASSYNEQFF. The CDR3 DNA is TGTGCCAGCAGCTCCCGGTCCGCGAGCTCCTACAATGAGCAGTTCTTC.

This chain connects TRBV14 to TRBJ2-1, with 7 bases aligning to TRBD2. V lost 4 bases, J lost 15 bases, and 6 bases stayed unmatched. Germline V lookup: CDR1 SGHDN, CDR2 FVKESK. The CDR3 covers 11 residues. The CDR3 coding sequence is TGTGCCAGCAGCCGCCGGGACTATTGGTTCTTC. This codes for CASSRRDYWFF. The whole variable domain, remainder taken from reference TRBV14 and TRBJ2-1, is EAGVTQFPSHSVIEKGQTVTLRCDPISGHDNLYWYRRVMGKEIKFLLHFVKESKQDESGMPNNRFLAERTGGTYSTLKVQPAELEDSGVYFCASSRRDYWFFGPGTRLTVL.

The CDR3, as DNA: TGTGCCAGTAGTAGCAGGGACACTGAAGCTTTCTTT. Its translation is CASSSRDTEAFF. The rearrangement joins TRBV19 to TRBJ1-1, with D possibly TRBD1 on 5 matching bases. The CDR3 length is 12 residues. V was pared by 4 bases and J by 3 bases, with 6 bases between. Germline CDR1 and CDR2: LNHDA and SQIVND (reference sequence).

The chain combines TRBV13 with TRBJ2-1, with D possibly being TRBD2 (5 bases). CDR3 length: 16 residues. Germline V gene sequence: CDR1 PRHDT, CDR2 FYEKMQ (reference sequence). V lost 1 base and J 0 bases, leaving 10 bases between the germline ends. CDR3 nucleotides: TGTGCCAGCAGCTTAGTAGCGACGAGCTCCTACAATGAGCAGTTCTTC. This translates into CASSLVATSSYNEQFF. The full variable domain, rest sourced from reference TRBV13 and TRBJ2-1, is AAGVIQSPRHLIKEKRETATLKCYPIPRHDTVYWYQQGPGQDPQFLISFYEKMQSDKGSIPDRFSAQQFSDYHSELNMSSLELGDSALYFCASSLVATSSYNEQFFGPGTRLTVL.

This clonotype came up a few times. The gene calls are TRBV28 and TRBJ1-4; D may be TRBD1 (5 bases). Trimming removed 3 bases at V and 3 bases at J, with 11 bases between. Germline V gene data show CDR1 as MDHEN and CDR2 as SYDVKM. This CDR3 has 15 residues. Here the CDR3 reads CASSFPGGANEKLFF. The CDR3 DNA sequence: TGTGCCAGCAGTTTCCCGGGAGGGGCTAATGAAAAACTGTTTTTT.

The chain combines TRBV29-1 with TRBJ2-7; the D gene could be TRBD1 or TRBD2 (5 bases each). The V gene lost 7 bases and the J gene lost 2 bases, with 18 bases spanning the gap. CDR1 and CDR2 from the germline V gene are SQVTM and ANQGSEA. The CDR3 runs 14 residues. CDR3 coding DNA: TGCAGCGCCGAGGGGACCTTACCCCCCTACGAGCAGTACTTC. Amino acid sequence: CSAEGTLPPYEQYF.

This clonotype was recorded many times. The rearrangement links TRBV5-1 to TRBJ2-1; 13 nucleotides align to TRBD2. This CDR3 comprises 15 residues. CDR1 and CDR2 (germline): SGHRS, YFSETQ. V gave up 4 bases and J gave up 8 bases; unmatched junction bases: 6. In DNA, the CDR3 is TGCGCCAGCAGCATCGGACTAGCGGGAGAACATGAGCAGTTCTTC. This gives the protein CASSIGLAGEHEQFF.

This clonotype appeared many times. V is TRBV5-1 and J is TRBJ1-1; D is possibly TRBD1 (5 bases). The CDR3 has 15 amino acids. The germline V gene encodes CDR1 SGHRS and CDR2 YFSETQ. V lost 4 bases and J lost 3, with 16 bases in between. CDR3 sequence (DNA): TGCGCCAGCAGCCCGTGGGGGGGAAGTTACACTGAAGCTTTCTTT. Encoded protein: CASSPWGGSYTEAFF.

The table lists this clonotype with many counts. The rearrangement links TRBV5-6 to TRBJ2-5; no firm D call. This CDR3 has 14 residues. V lost 5 bases to trimming and J lost 5 bases, with 16 bases between them. Looked up from germline, CDR1 is SGHDT and CDR2 is YYEEEE. In DNA, the CDR3 is TGTGCCAGCAGTCCAGAGCCCCTGGGGGAGACCCAGTACTTC. This codes for CASSPEPLGETQYF. The whole variable domain, remainder taken from reference TRBV5-6 and TRBJ2-5, is DAGVTQSPTHLIKTRGQQVTLRCSPKSGHDTVSWYQQALGQGPQFIFQYYEEEERQRGNFPDRFSGHQFPNYSSELNVNALLLGDSALYLCASSPEPLGETQYFGPGTRLLVL.

This clonotype was recorded at least ten times. The V call is TRBV7-3, the J call TRBJ2-3; D is undetermined. Deletions cut 0 bases from V and 4 bases from J, with 8 bases between. CDR3 size: 14 residues. Per the germline V gene, CDR1 is SGHTA and CDR2 is FQGTGA. This CDR3 is CASSLTLWADTQYF. As DNA, the CDR3 is TGTGCCAGCAGCTTAACGTTGTGGGCAGATACGCAGTATTTT.